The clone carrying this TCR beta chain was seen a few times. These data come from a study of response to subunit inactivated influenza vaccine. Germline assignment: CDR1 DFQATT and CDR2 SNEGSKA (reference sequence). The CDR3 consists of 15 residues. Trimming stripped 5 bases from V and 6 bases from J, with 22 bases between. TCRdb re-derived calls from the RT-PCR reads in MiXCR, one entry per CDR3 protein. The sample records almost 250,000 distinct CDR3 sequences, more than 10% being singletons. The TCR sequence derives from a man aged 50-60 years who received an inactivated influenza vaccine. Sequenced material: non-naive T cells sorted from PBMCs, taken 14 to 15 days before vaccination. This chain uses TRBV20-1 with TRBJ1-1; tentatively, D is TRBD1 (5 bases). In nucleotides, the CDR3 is TGCAGTGCTCCTCACAGCGGGGCCGCTACCGCTGAAGCTTTCTTT. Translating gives CSAPHSGAATAEAFF.